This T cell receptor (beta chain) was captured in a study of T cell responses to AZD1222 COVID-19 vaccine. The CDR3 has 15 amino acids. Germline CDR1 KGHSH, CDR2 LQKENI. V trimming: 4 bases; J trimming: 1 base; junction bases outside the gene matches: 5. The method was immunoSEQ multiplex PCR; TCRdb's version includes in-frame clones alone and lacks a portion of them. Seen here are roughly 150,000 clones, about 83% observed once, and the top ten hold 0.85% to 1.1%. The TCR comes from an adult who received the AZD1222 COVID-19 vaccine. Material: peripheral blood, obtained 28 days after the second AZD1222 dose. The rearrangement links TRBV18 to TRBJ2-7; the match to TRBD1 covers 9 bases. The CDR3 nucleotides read TGTGCCAGCTCACTTCCGGGACAGGGATCCTACGAGCAGTACTTC. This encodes CASSLPGQGSYEQYF.